Listed below are T cell receptor beta chains from one sample, sequenced in a study of Graves' ophthalmopathy and Graves' hyperthyroidism. TCRdb reprocessed the multiplex PCR reads via MiXCR and lists one record per CDR3 protein. The repertoire holds hundreds of thousands of distinct CDR3 sequences, with under 25% as singletons. Sequencing was performed on peripheral blood. These receptors came from a young woman with stable Graves' hyperthyroidism. The conserved cysteine and the conserved F or W are not part of the CDR3 here.

j_gene: TRBJ1-5; v_gene: TRBV18; CDR3aa: ASSPVGWFQPQH
j_gene: TRBJ2-7; v_gene: TRBV9; CDR3aa: ASSSTPIREQY
j_gene: TRBJ1-2; v_gene: TRBV20-1; CDR3aa: SAWTGALSYGYT
j_gene: TRBJ2-5; v_gene: TRBV20-1; CDR3aa: SATRTSGGWSQY
j_gene: TRBJ2-7; v_gene: TRBV28; CDR3aa: ASSAPSSGLTYEQY
j_gene: TRBJ2-3; v_gene: TRBV29-1; CDR3aa: SSESGTDTQY
j_gene: TRBJ1-2; v_gene: TRBV12-3/TRBV12-4; CDR3aa: ASSFRNPYGYT
j_gene: TRBJ2-2; v_gene: TRBV29-1; CDR3aa: SSHQNTGELF
j_gene: TRBJ1-1; v_gene: TRBV19; CDR3aa: ASSSGTANTEAF
j_gene: TRBJ1-3; v_gene: TRBV12-3/TRBV12-4; CDR3aa: ASTVGLNSGNTIY
j_gene: TRBJ2-7; v_gene: TRBV30; CDR3aa: AWSVETGLEQY
j_gene: TRBJ1-5; v_gene: TRBV11-2; CDR3aa: ASSSGTASNQPQH
j_gene: TRBJ1-2; v_gene: TRBV27; CDR3aa: ASSLDATVYGYT
j_gene: TRBJ2-2; v_gene: TRBV7-8; CDR3aa: ASSRSGTGPTGELF
j_gene: TRBJ1-3; v_gene: TRBV29-1; CDR3aa: SVEKTGYGNTIY
j_gene: TRBJ2-2; v_gene: TRBV12-3/TRBV12-4; CDR3aa: ATEPGDTGELF
j_gene: TRBJ2-4; v_gene: TRBV19; CDR3aa: ASRLDWTKNIQY
j_gene: TRBJ1-5; v_gene: TRBV28; CDR3aa: ASSVRDQPQH
j_gene: TRBJ2-7; v_gene: TRBV10-3; CDR3aa: AIKHKSSYEQY
j_gene: TRBJ2-4; v_gene: TRBV28; CDR3aa: ASSPPGEVAKNIQY
j_gene: TRBJ2-5; v_gene: TRBV27; CDR3aa: ASSLTFDQETQY
j_gene: TRBJ2-2; v_gene: TRBV30; CDR3aa: AWSPSGGSNTGELF
j_gene: TRBJ1-6; v_gene: TRBV5-1; CDR3aa: ASSPGTGRNSPLH
j_gene: TRBJ1-1; v_gene: TRBV12-3/TRBV12-4; CDR3aa: ASSFPNMNTEAF
j_gene: TRBJ2-6; v_gene: TRBV6-1; CDR3aa: ASSAGGVIGANVLT
j_gene: TRBJ2-7; v_gene: TRBV12-3/TRBV12-4; CDR3aa: ASSPRTSGDIHEQY
j_gene: TRBJ2-7; v_gene: TRBV7-2; CDR3aa: ASSTRQGGGYEQY
j_gene: TRBJ1-2; v_gene: TRBV10-3; CDR3aa: AISDGSYGYT
j_gene: TRBJ2-5; v_gene: TRBV29-1; CDR3aa: SVVGLAGVETQY
j_gene: TRBJ2-3; v_gene: TRBV2; CDR3aa: ASTRLAGGDTQY
j_gene: TRBJ1-1; v_gene: TRBV29-1; CDR3aa: SVGTRLGANTEAF
j_gene: TRBJ2-7; v_gene: TRBV4-1; CDR3aa: ASSQVFALAGVRSYEQY
j_gene: TRBJ1-1; v_gene: TRBV18; CDR3aa: ASSPTRRDVEAF
j_gene: TRBJ1-2; v_gene: TRBV30; CDR3aa: AWRVDWGGYT
j_gene: TRBJ1-6; v_gene: TRBV14; CDR3aa: ASSQYGGQGNSPLH
j_gene: TRBJ2-7; v_gene: TRBV20-1; CDR3aa: SAKGGYEQY
j_gene: TRBJ2-6; v_gene: TRBV12-3/TRBV12-4; CDR3aa: ASSFRGGGSGANVLT
j_gene: TRBJ2-5; v_gene: TRBV4-3; CDR3aa: ASSQGLPGETQY
j_gene: TRBJ2-2; v_gene: TRBV11-1; CDR3aa: ASSLAVAGSNTGELF
j_gene: TRBJ2-5; v_gene: TRBV10-3; CDR3aa: AISRTSQETQY
j_gene: TRBJ1-5; v_gene: TRBV20-1; CDR3aa: SAYSGRDQPQH
j_gene: TRBJ1-5; v_gene: TRBV6-2/TRBV6-3; CDR3aa: ASSYSLGAQPQH
j_gene: TRBJ1-5; v_gene: TRBV6-2/TRBV6-3; CDR3aa: ASSYSEGMGQPQH
j_gene: TRBJ1-1; v_gene: TRBV19; CDR3aa: ASRTPLFTEAF
j_gene: TRBJ2-7; v_gene: TRBV6-5; CDR3aa: ASSYGGVSEQY
j_gene: TRBJ2-7; v_gene: TRBV6-5; CDR3aa: ASRMDRNSYEQY
j_gene: TRBJ2-7; v_gene: TRBV4-3; CDR3aa: ASSPVTGGHGEQY
j_gene: TRBJ2-2; v_gene: TRBV14; CDR3aa: ASSHSYPGSNTGELF
j_gene: TRBJ2-7; v_gene: TRBV29-1; CDR3aa: SVEDRIYEQY
j_gene: TRBJ1-1; v_gene: TRBV2; CDR3aa: ASSEGPNTEAF
j_gene: TRBJ1-2; v_gene: TRBV6-5; CDR3aa: ASSYGVDRAYGYT
j_gene: TRBJ2-7; v_gene: TRBV20-1; CDR3aa: SARVRLAGSYEQY
j_gene: TRBJ1-2; v_gene: TRBV12-3/TRBV12-4; CDR3aa: ASSYDRAHGYT
j_gene: TRBJ1-6; v_gene: TRBV15; CDR3aa: ATRHYNSPLH